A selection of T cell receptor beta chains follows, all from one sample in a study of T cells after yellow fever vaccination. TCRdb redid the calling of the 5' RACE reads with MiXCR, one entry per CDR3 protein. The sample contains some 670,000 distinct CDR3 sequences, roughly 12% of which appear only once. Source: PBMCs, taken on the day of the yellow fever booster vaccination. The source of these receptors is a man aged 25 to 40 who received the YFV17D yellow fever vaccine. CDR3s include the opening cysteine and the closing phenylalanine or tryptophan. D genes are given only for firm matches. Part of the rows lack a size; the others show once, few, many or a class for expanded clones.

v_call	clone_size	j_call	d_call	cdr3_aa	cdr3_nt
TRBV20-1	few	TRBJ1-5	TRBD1	CSAMDRTFQPQHF	TGCAGTGCCATGGACAGGACTTTTCAGCCCCAGCATTTT
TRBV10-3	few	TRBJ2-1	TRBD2	CAISEAINSGTRIF	TGTGCCATCAGTGAGGCGATCAATAGCGGGACGAGGATCTTC
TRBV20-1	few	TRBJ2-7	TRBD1	CSASLGAGGPYEQYF	TGCAGTGCTAGCCTCGGGGCAGGGGGTCCCTACGAGCAGTACTTC
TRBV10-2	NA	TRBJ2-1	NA	CASSVGGNYNEQFF	TGCGCCAGCAGTGTCGGCGGGAACTACAATGAGCAGTTCTTC
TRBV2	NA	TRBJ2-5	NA	CASIRQRGQETQYF	TGTGCCAGCATAAGGCAGAGGGGGCAAGAGACCCAGTACTTC
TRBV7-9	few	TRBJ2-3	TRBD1	CASSPVALTGAASQYF	TGTGCCAGCAGCCCCGTTGCCCTGACAGGGGCCGCGTCGCAGTATTTT
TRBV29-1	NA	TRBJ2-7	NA	CSVEDPGDYEQYF	TGCAGCGTTGAAGACCCAGGGGACTACGAGCAGTACTTC
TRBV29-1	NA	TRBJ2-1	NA	CSGLASSSYNEQFF	TGCAGCGGCTTAGCGTCGAGCTCCTACAATGAGCAGTTCTTC
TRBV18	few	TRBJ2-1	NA	CASSPSHGSGYEQFF	TGTGCCAGCTCACCCTCCCACGGGAGTGGCTATGAGCAGTTCTTC
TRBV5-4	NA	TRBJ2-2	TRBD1	CASSWGQGNTGELFF	TGTGCCAGCAGCTGGGGACAGGGGAACACCGGGGAGCTGTTTTTT